The 2 T cell receptor beta chains reported below all come from one sample, sequenced in a study of blood T cell repertoires in COVID-19. This table comes from immunoSEQ multiplex PCR, and its TCRdb copy is limited to in-frame clones, with some not included. Of 250,000 to 400,000 clones in the sample, about 91% were seen once. Material for sequencing was peripheral blood. The receptors were sampled from a woman in her thirties with COVID-19, enrolled during active disease.

The sample holds a few counts of this clone. The chain couples TRBV12-3 or TRBV12-4 to TRBJ2-1, with D uncertain. V was shortened by 3 bases and J by 6 bases, with 9 bases between the two germline ends. CDR3 length: 13 residues. CDR3 nucleotide sequence: TGTGCCAGCAGTTTGTACTTGCCCAATGAGCAGTTCTTC. Protein: CASSLYLPNEQFF.

This chain uses TRBV3-1 (or the pseudogene TRBV3-2) with TRBJ1-2; no reliable D call. Trimming took off 5 bases at V and 8 bases at J, with 9 bases between the two ends. Germline assignment: CDR1 LGHDT and CDR2 YNNKEL (reference sequence). This CDR3 is 11 amino acids long. In nucleotides, the CDR3 is TGTGCCAGCAGCTTCGCGTGGGGCTACACCTTC. It specifies CASSFAWGYTF.